These 24 T cell receptor beta chains were sequenced from one sample in a study of T cell responses to AZD1222 COVID-19 vaccine. Method: immunoSEQ multiplex PCR; TCRdb's copy keeps in-frame clones and lacks some. The sample includes 150,000 or so clones, over 75% of them seen just once. This specimen consisted of peripheral blood, obtained on day 0 of AZD1222 vaccination. Receptor source: an adult in good health.

The chain combines TRBV28 with TRBJ1-2, with D perhaps matching TRBD1 (5 bases). CDR3 length equals 11 residues. V lost 11 bases and J lost 5, with 12 bases in between. The germline gives CDR1 MDHEN, CDR2 SYDVKM. The CDR3 sequence: CAGRGNYGYTF. The CDR3 region has the DNA TGTGCCGGCCGGGGGAATTATGGCTACACCTTC.

The chain employs TRBV5-4 and TRBJ2-5, with TRBD2 matching over 9 bases. Trimming at V came to 4 bases and at J to 3 bases, leaving 7 bases not matched to a gene. Germline V gives CDR1 SGHNT, CDR2 YYREEE (reference sequence). The CDR3 is made up of 15 amino acids. The CDR3 protein is CASSTMTSGKETQYF. CDR3 nucleotides: TGTGCCAGCAGCACTATGACTAGCGGTAAAGAGACCCAGTACTTC.

V gene TRBV14 combines with J gene TRBJ2-7, with D uncertain. V was cut by 1 base and J by 0 bases, with 22 bases left in between. CDR1 is SGHDN, CDR2 FVKESK, per germline. The CDR3 is 19 residues long. In nucleotides, the CDR3 is TGTGCCAGCAGCCAAGTAGCCCTGCCTGCAGGAAGGAGCTCCTACGAGCAGTACTTC. It encodes CASSQVALPAGRSSYEQYF. The full variable domain, its missing parts supplied by reference TRBV14 and TRBJ2-7, is EAGVTQFPSHSVIEKGQTVTLRCDPISGHDNLYWYRRVMGKEIKFLLHFVKESKQDESGMPNNRFLAERTGGTYSTLKVQPAELEDSGVYFCASSQVALPAGRSSYEQYFGPGTRLTVT.

V is TRBV18 and J is TRBJ2-2; D is unresolved. V shed 0 bases and J shed 0 bases, with 8 bases lying between them. Germline assignment: CDR1 KGHSH and CDR2 LQKENI. The CDR3 has 16 amino acids. The CDR3 nucleotides read TGTGCCAGCTCACCACCGGGCGGATCGAACACCGGGGAGCTGTTTTTT. Translated, it gives CASSPPGGSNTGELFF.

V is TRBV27 and J is TRBJ1-4; D is ambiguous. V lost 6 bases and J lost 0, with 17 bases in between. This CDR3 comprises 17 residues. Germline V gene sequence: CDR1 MNHEY, CDR2 SMNVEV (reference sequence). The CDR3 DNA reads TGTGCCAGCAGACCCCGGGCGGCGGGATCAACTAATGAAAAACTGTTTTTT. It codes for CASRPRAAGSTNEKLFF.

CDR3 coding DNA: TGTGCCAGCAGTTTACCTTCGTCTGGGGCCAACGTCCTGACTTTC. Its translation is CASSLPSSGANVLTF. The chain links TRBV28 to TRBJ2-6; D unclear. Germline values: CDR1 MDHEN, CDR2 SYDVKM. The V end lost 2 bases, the J end lost 1 base, and 6 bases lay between the germline ends. The CDR3 covers 15 residues.

The V call is TRBV3-1 (or the pseudogene TRBV3-2), the J call TRBJ1-2; tentative D call: TRBD1 (5 bases). The V end was cut by 4 bases, the J end by 6 bases, with 15 bases between. CDR3 size: 14 residues. Germline CDR1 LGHDT, CDR2 YNNKEL (reference sequence). CDR3 sequence: CASSPFIREDGYTF. As DNA, the CDR3 is TGTGCCAGCAGCCCCTTTATCAGGGAGGATGGCTACACCTTC.

The chain recombines TRBV5-1 with TRBJ2-2; D is perhaps TRBD1 (5 bases). Trimming stripped 4 bases from V and 7 bases from J, with 14 bases between. The V gene's germline CDR1 is SGHRS and CDR2 YFSETQ. This CDR3 comprises 14 residues. The CDR3 reads CASSPEGVNGELFF. CDR3 nucleotide sequence: TGCGCCAGCAGCCCAGAAGGGGTAAACGGGGAGCTGTTTTTT. The entire variable domain, with the rest obtained from reference TRBV5-1 and TRBJ2-2, is as follows: KAGVTQTPRYLIKTRGQQVTLSCSPISGHRSVSWYQQTPGQGLQFLFEYFSETQRNKGNFPGRFSGRQFSNSRSEMNVSTLELGDSALYLCASSPEGVNGELFFGEGSRLTVL.

This chain uses TRBV19 with TRBJ1-5, with D possibly being TRBD1 (5 bases). CDR1 LNHDA and CDR2 SQIVND come from the germline V gene (reference sequence). The V end lost 7 bases, the J end lost 2 bases, and 12 bases lay between the germline ends. The CDR3 contains 14 residues. CDR3: CASIGTRGNQPQHF. In DNA, the CDR3 is TGTGCCAGTATTGGGACCCGAGGCAATCAGCCCCAGCATTTT.

The rearrangement joins TRBV4-1 to TRBJ2-1; a weak D match, TRBD2 (6 bases). The length of the CDR3 is 18 residues. In germline, CDR1 is MGHRA, CDR2 YSYEKL. The V and J ends lost 2 bases and 7 bases respectively, with 24 bases between them. CDR3 residues: CASSQQIRRGAGENEQFF. The CDR3 bases are TGCGCCAGCAGCCAACAGATCCGGCGGGGTGCTGGAGAAAATGAGCAGTTCTTC.

The rearrangement uses TRBV15 and TRBJ1-4; D not resolved. The CDR3 extends over 16 amino acids. Germline V CDR1 and CDR2: LNHNV, YYDKDF (reference sequence). V lost 5 bases, J lost 7 bases, and 20 bases lay in between. The DNA for the CDR3 is TGTGCCACCAGCCCGCGTCCTCCCTTCGAGATTGAAAAACTGTTTTTT. Translated: CATSPRPPFEIEKLFF.

Note on this clone: At the DNA level, this CDR3 is encoded by other sequences in the same sample as well. The CDR3 DNA follows: TGTGCCAGCAGTTACAGTACGGGAGCGAACACTGAAGCTTTCTTT. Its translation: CASSYSTGANTEAFF. The V and J genes are TRBV6-5 and TRBJ1-1; D ambiguous. The CDR3 runs 15 residues. Germline values: CDR1 MNHEY, CDR2 SVGAGI. The germline V and J ends were trimmed by 2 bases and 1 base, with 11 bases remaining between them.

This chain links TRBV28 with TRBJ2-1, with D maybe TRBD2 (5 bases). Between the trimmed V and J ends, which lost 8 bases and 3 bases, there was a span of 20 bases. Germline V CDR1 and CDR2: MDHEN, SYDVKM. The CDR3 contains 16 residues. The chain's CDR3 is CASVPASRSNYNEQFF. The CDR3 DNA sequence: TGTGCCAGCGTTCCAGCTAGCAGAAGTAACTACAATGAGCAGTTCTTC.

The V and J genes are TRBV10-3 and TRBJ1-1, with no clear D. CDR1 is ENHRY and CDR2 is SYGVKD in the germline V gene. V dropped 6 bases and J dropped 5 bases, with 7 bases sitting between them. The CDR3 is 11 residues long. CDR3 residues: CAISRGTEAFF. The CDR3 region has the DNA TGTGCCATCAGCCGGGGAACTGAAGCTTTCTTT.

The chain carries TRBV5-1 and TRBJ1-1, with unresolved D. V was clipped by 1 base and J by 1 base, with 8 bases between them. The CDR3 is made up of 14 amino acids. CDR1 is SGHRS, CDR2 YFSETQ, per germline. The CDR3 here is CASSLTAGNTEAFF. Written as DNA, the CDR3 is TGCGCCAGCAGCTTGACGGCAGGGAACACTGAAGCTTTCTTT.

J is TRBJ1-6 and V is TRBV4-2, with D uncertain. The CDR3 runs to 13 residues. CDR1 LGHNA and CDR2 YNFKEQ come from the germline V gene. V shed 0 bases and J shed 9 bases, with 6 bases lying between them. The chain's CDR3 is CASSQEGSSPLHF. In DNA, the CDR3 is TGTGCCAGCAGCCAAGAGGGAAGTTCACCCCTCCACTTT.

The gene calls are TRBV5-1 and TRBJ2-5; 10 bases line up with TRBD2. V dropped 1 base and J dropped 1; count of bases not matched to a gene: 7. In germline, CDR1 is SGHRS, CDR2 YFSETQ. This CDR3 spans 17 amino acids. Written as DNA, the CDR3 is TGCGCCAGCAGCTTGACCCCAGCGGGAGGGCCCCAAGAGACCCAGTACTTC. As protein: CASSLTPAGGPQETQYF. Complete variable domain (other parts from reference TRBV5-1 and TRBJ2-5): KAGVTQTPRYLIKTRGQQVTLSCSPISGHRSVSWYQQTPGQGLQFLFEYFSETQRNKGNFPGRFSGRQFSNSRSEMNVSTLELGDSALYLCASSLTPAGGPQETQYFGPGTRLLVL.

J is TRBJ2-3 and V is TRBV19, with D tentatively TRBD2 (6 bases). The CDR3 runs to 15 residues. The V end was cut by 3 bases, the J end by 2 bases, with 12 bases between. Germline assignment: CDR1 LNHDA and CDR2 SQIVND (reference sequence). In nucleotides, the CDR3 is TGTGCCAGTAGTATCGGGGGAATAAACACAGATACGCAGTATTTT. Residues: CASSIGGINTDTQYF.

The V gene is TRBV28, the J gene TRBJ1-5; D ambiguous. V dropped 3 bases and J dropped 4 bases, with 16 bases sitting between them. Germline CDR1 reads MDHEN; CDR2 reads SYDVKM. This CDR3 spans 16 amino acids. The CDR3, as DNA: TGTGCCAGCAGTTTCGGCGCCGTAGTAATTAATCAGCCCCAGCATTTT. Its protein is CASSFGAVVINQPQHF. The complete variable domain, with remaining parts taken from reference TRBV28 and TRBJ1-5, reads DVKVTQSSRYLVKRTGEKVFLECVQDMDHENMFWYRQDPGLGLRLIYFSYDVKMKEKGDIPEGYSVSREKKERFSLILESASTNQTSMYLCASSFGAVVINQPQHFGDGTRLSIL.

The chain is built from TRBV5-4 and TRBJ2-1; no firm D call. The CDR3 loop spans 14 amino acids. Trimming shortened V by 2 bases and J by 2 bases, and 8 bases separated the two germline ends. Germline V gives CDR1 SGHNT, CDR2 YYREEE (reference sequence). DNA of the CDR3: TGTGCCAGCAGCTTCCAGGAGACCTACAATGAGCAGTTCTTC. As protein: CASSFQETYNEQFF.

The chain has TRBV15 and TRBJ1-4; the D is unclear. This CDR3 spans 16 amino acids. V lost 3 bases, J lost 4 bases, and 15 bases lay in between. Germline V gene data show CDR1 as LNHNV and CDR2 as YYDKDF (reference sequence). CDR3 in DNA: TGTGCCACCAGCAGTCTCTTAGATGTAGTTAATGAAAAACTGTTTTTT. Translating gives CATSSLLDVVNEKLFF. Full variable domain (remainder filled in from reference TRBV15 and TRBJ1-4): DAMVIQNPRYQVTQFGKPVTLSCSQTLNHNVMYWYQQKSSQAPKLLFHYYDKDFNNEADTPDNFQSRRPNTSFCFLDIRSPGLGDTAMYLCATSSLLDVVNEKLFFGSGTQLSVL.

V and J are TRBV29-1 and TRBJ1-1, with D uncertain. Germline lookup yields CDR1 SQVTM and CDR2 ANQGSEA. This CDR3 spans 13 amino acids. Between the trimmed V and J ends, which lost 4 bases and 5 bases, there was a span of 14 bases. CDR3 sequence reads: CSVARAVKTEAFF. Here the CDR3 DNA reads TGCAGCGTTGCTCGGGCGGTCAAAACTGAAGCTTTCTTT.

This chain uses TRBV3-1 (or the pseudogene TRBV3-2) with TRBJ2-7; no definite D call. V dropped 1 base and J dropped 0 bases, with 4 bases sitting between them. Looked up from germline, CDR1 is LGHDT and CDR2 is YNNKEL (reference sequence). CDR3 length: 13 amino acids. The CDR3 coding sequence is TGTGCCAGCAGCCAAGGGATCTCCTACGAGCAGTACTTC. Translation gives CASSQGISYEQYF.

The chain links TRBV6-4 to TRBJ2-1; 9 nucleotides agree with TRBD2. This CDR3 has 16 amino acids. Germline values: CDR1 MRHNA, CDR2 SNTAGT. The V segment lost 4 bases and the J segment 6 bases; nucleotides outside the gene matches: 10. In DNA form, the CDR3 reads TGTGCCAGCAGTGTAGATAGCGGGAGTTTATTCAATGAGCAGTTCTTC. It yields the protein CASSVDSGSLFNEQFF.